These 8 T cell receptor beta chains came from one sample sequenced in a study of blood T cell repertoires in COVID-19. Libraries were prepared by immunoSEQ multiplex PCR; TCRdb keeps only in-frame clonotypes and omits some of them. The table records some 290,000 clones, roughly nine tenths of them present only once. Sequencing was carried out using PBMCs or T cells enriched from blood (not recorded which). The receptors stem from a young woman who had been exposed to COVID-19.

This chain connects TRBV19 to TRBJ1-4; 8 nucleotides line up with TRBD1. CDR1 and CDR2 (germline): LNHDA, SQIVND (reference sequence). The junction had 7 bases not matched to a gene; V was cut back by 4 bases and J by 0 bases. The CDR3 totals 17 residues. CDR3: CASSSDRGSATNEKLFF. CDR3 sequence (DNA): TGTGCCAGTAGTAGTGACAGGGGCTCTGCAACTAATGAAAAACTGTTTTTT.

This clone was recorded a few times. V gene TRBV18 combines with J gene TRBJ1-4; 8 nucleotides line up with TRBD1. V was pared by 4 bases and J by 7 bases, with 5 bases of the junction left unmatched. The CDR3 consists of 14 residues. The germline V gene encodes CDR1 KGHSH and CDR2 LQKENI. CDR3 nucleotides: TGTGCCAGCTCACGACAGGGGACCGGTGAAAAACTGTTTTTT. This codes for CASSRQGTGEKLFF.

The chain links TRBV6-6 to TRBJ1-1; D is perhaps TRBD1 (5 bases). The CDR3 loop spans 13 amino acids. Germline V CDR1 and CDR2: MNHNY, SVGAGI (reference sequence). Trimming removed 5 bases at V and 2 bases at J, with 9 bases between. CDR3 sequence: CASSVQVNTEAFF. The CDR3 DNA sequence: TGTGCCAGCAGTGTACAGGTTAACACTGAAGCTTTCTTT.

The CDR3 protein is CASSYGLGVETQYF. CDR3 in DNA: TGTGCCAGCAGTTACGGACTAGGAGTCGAGACCCAGTACTTC. This rearrangement joins TRBV6-2 or TRBV6-3 to TRBJ2-5; 7 positions agree with TRBD2. V was clipped by 2 bases and J by 5 bases; unmatched bases: 5. Germline V gene sequence: CDR1 MNHEY, CDR2 SVGEGT. The CDR3 runs to 14 residues.

This clone was observed once. The genes are TRBV5-1 and TRBJ1-1; TRBD1 is a possible D gene (6 bases). The CDR3 is 14 residues long. Deletions cut 2 bases from V and 7 bases from J, with 15 bases between. From germline, CDR1 is SGHRS and CDR2 YFSETQ. The CDR3 coding sequence is TGCGCCAGCAGCTTAATGTCAGGGGCGGTTGAAGCTTTCTTT. It codes for CASSLMSGAVEAFF.

V usage is TRBV4-3 and J usage is TRBJ2-1; 8 bases fit TRBD1. CDR3 size: 16 residues. Trimming removed 0 bases from V and 6 bases from J; junction bases left unmatched: 7. Germline assignment: CDR1 LGHNA and CDR2 YSLEER. The CDR3 region is CASSQDKRQGSNEQFF. Here the CDR3 DNA reads TGCGCCAGCAGCCAAGATAAGCGACAGGGGTCCAATGAGCAGTTCTTC.

The chain has TRBV5-1 and TRBJ1-5; D may be TRBD1 (6 bases). Germline CDR1 reads SGHRS; CDR2 reads YFSETQ. Deletions cut 1 base from V and 1 base from J, with 6 bases between. This CDR3 comprises 14 residues. The chain's CDR3 is CASSLTGSNQPQHF. CDR3 bases: TGCGCCAGCAGCTTGACAGGGAGCAATCAGCCCCAGCATTTT.

The chain joins TRBV12-5 to TRBJ2-1, with TRBD2 matching 14 bases. J was trimmed by 0 bases and V by 2 bases; bases with no gene match: 15. The length of the CDR3 is 22 residues. CDR1 LGHNT and CDR2 FRNRAP come from the germline V gene. Here the CDR3 DNA reads TGTGCTAGTGGTTTGTTTCGACTAGCGGGGGGGCGGCCCCTCAGCTCCTACAATGAGCAGTTCTTC. It encodes CASGLFRLAGGRPLSSYNEQFF.